These 21 T cell receptor beta chains share one sample of origin, sequenced in a study of T cells in tumors after PD-1 blockade. The protocol was immunoSEQ multiplex PCR, while the TCRdb copy is restricted to in-frame clones and leaves out a portion. The data contain roughly 1,700 clones, less than 75% of them singletons. The material was tumor tissue, obtained before anti-PD-1 treatment. Receptors originate from a human donor with cutaneous squamous cell carcinoma.

This clone was observed a single time. The J gene is TRBJ1-1, the V gene TRBV12-3 or TRBV12-4, with 7 bases that match TRBD1. V lost 6 bases to trimming and J lost 7 bases; unmatched junction nucleotides: 8. The CDR3 is 13 residues long. The DNA for the CDR3 is TGTGCCAGCAGCCGACAGGGAGGAGTTGAAGCTTTCTTT. Translating gives CASSRQGGVEAFF.

CDR3 amino acids: CASLQQNSYNSPLHF. The DNA for the CDR3 is TGTGCCAGTCTTCAACAGAATTCCTATAATTCACCCCTCCACTTT. J is TRBJ1-6 and V is TRBV19; D call uncertain. Trimming shortened V by 8 bases and J by 1 base, and 12 bases separated the two germline ends. The CDR3 extends over 15 amino acids. The germline V gene has CDR1 LNHDA and CDR2 SQIVND (reference sequence). Filled out from reference TRBV19 and TRBJ1-6, the complete variable domain reads DGGITQSPKYLFRKEGQNVTLSCEQNLNHDAMYWYRQDPGQGLRLIYYSQIVNDFQKGDIAEGYSVSREKKESFPLTVTSAQKNPTAFYLCASLQQNSYNSPLHFGNGTRLTVT.

The chain employs TRBV27 and TRBJ2-1; 7 bases align to TRBD1. Germline-derived CDR1 and CDR2 are MNHEY and SMNVEV (reference sequence). V shed 6 bases, J shed 4 bases, and the junction held 12 bases outside the gene matches. CDR3 length: 16 amino acids. The CDR3 DNA follows: TGTGCCAGCAGCCTATACCCACCGGGACAGTACAATGAGCAGTTCTTC. It codes for CASSLYPPGQYNEQFF.

The V and J genes are TRBV29-1 and TRBJ2-3, with no clear D. The length of the CDR3 is 10 residues. The V gene's germline CDR1 is SQVTM and CDR2 ANQGSEA. V was clipped by 8 bases and J by 2 bases, with 5 bases between them. In nucleotides, the CDR3 is TGCAGCTCCTACACAGATACGCAGTATTTT. Protein sequence: CSSYTDTQYF.

By share of the sample, this clone is large. This sequence joins TRBV13 and TRBJ1-1; no clear D. Germline-derived CDR1 and CDR2 are PRHDT and FYEKMQ (reference sequence). Trimming removed 6 bases at V and 0 bases at J, with 14 bases between. This CDR3 has 15 residues. The CDR3 DNA reads TGTGCCAGCAGAGTACGGGGAGGCTTGAACACTGAAGCTTTCTTT. As protein: CASRVRGGLNTEAFF.

The chain combines TRBV19 with TRBJ1-2, with D hard to call. Trimming took off 3 bases at V and 7 bases at J, with 12 bases between the two ends. The CDR3 runs 13 residues. Germline assignment: CDR1 LNHDA and CDR2 SQIVND (reference sequence). The CDR3 DNA follows: TGTGCCAGTAGTATTACCCCGGTTAGTGGCTACACCTTC. It encodes CASSITPVSGYTF.

The V call is TRBV9, the J call TRBJ2-7, with a possible D match to TRBD1 (6 bases). From germline, CDR1 is SGDLS and CDR2 YYNGEE. The ends were cut back, 2 bases at V and 6 bases at J, with 9 bases in the middle. There are 12 residues in the CDR3. As DNA, the CDR3 is TGTGCCAGCAGCGTCCAGGGGCGCGAGCAGTACTTC. It encodes CASSVQGREQYF.

The rearrangement uses TRBV6-1 and TRBJ1-2; D remains ambiguous. CDR3 length: 13 residues. The V gene lost 1 base and the J gene lost 4 bases, with 7 bases spanning the gap. The germline CDR1 and CDR2 sequences are MNHNS and SASEGT. DNA of the CDR3: TGTGCCAGCAGTGAAGGGGCCACCTATGGCTACACCTTC. This translates into CASSEGATYGYTF.

This chain links TRBV28 with TRBJ1-2; no clear D. V lost 6 bases and J lost 2, with 4 bases in between. The CDR3 loop spans 11 amino acids. CDR1 and CDR2 from the germline V gene are MDHEN and SYDVKM. DNA for the CDR3: TGTGCCAGCAGGACGAACTATGGCTACACCTTC. It specifies CASRTNYGYTF.

The chain couples TRBV7-9 to TRBJ1-1; a possible D gene is TRBD1 (5 bases). Germline values: CDR1 SEHNR, CDR2 FQNEAQ (reference sequence). The length of the CDR3 is 15 residues. V lost 5 bases and J lost 8, with 21 bases in between. This chain's CDR3 is CASSPIFGTATEAFF. The CDR3 region has the DNA TGTGCCAGCAGCCCTATTTTTGGGACCGCGACCGAAGCTTTCTTT.

J is TRBJ1-4 and V is TRBV2; D not certain. V was pared by 4 bases and J by 5 bases, with 11 bases between. Germline values: CDR1 SNHLY, CDR2 FYNNEI. There are 14 residues in the CDR3. The chain's CDR3 is CASSVENSNEKLFF. For the CDR3, the DNA is TGTGCCAGCAGTGTGGAGAATTCAAATGAAAAACTGTTTTTT.

This clone occurred a few times. The chain employs TRBV5-1 and TRBJ1-1; the D gene is possibly TRBD1 (6 bases). Germline CDR1 and CDR2: SGHRS and YFSETQ. The CDR3 extends over 14 amino acids. V lost 5 bases to trimming and J lost 6 bases, with 17 bases between them. As DNA, the CDR3 is TGCGCCAGCAGTTGGGAGGGGGGCCGCCCTGAAGCTTTCTTT. This translates into CASSWEGGRPEAFF.

This rearrangement joins TRBV6-6 to TRBJ2-7; either TRBD1 or TRBD2 may supply D (5 bases each). The CDR3 runs to 13 residues. In germline, CDR1 is MNHNY, CDR2 SVGAGI (reference sequence). V was trimmed by 6 bases and J by 6 bases, leaving 15 bases between them. As DNA, the CDR3 is TGTGCCAGCAGCTTGGGACGTAGGGGCGAGCAGTACTTC. It codes for CASSLGRRGEQYF.

The table lists this clone with a few counts. The chain links TRBV2 to TRBJ2-7; no clear D. Germline lookup yields CDR1 SNHLY and CDR2 FYNNEI. The V gene lost 0 bases and the J gene lost 6 bases, with 15 bases spanning the gap. This CDR3 has 15 amino acids. The chain's CDR3 is CASSEALDPRFEQYF. CDR3 nucleotide sequence: TGTGCCAGCAGTGAAGCTCTAGACCCTCGTTTCGAGCAGTACTTC.

CDR3 sequence (DNA): TGTGCCAGTAGTATCCCCCCACAGGGAAGTAATTCACCCCTCCACTTT. Its protein product is CASSIPPQGSNSPLHF. The chain has TRBV19 and TRBJ1-6; the D gene is possibly TRBD1 (6 bases). CDR3 length: 16 amino acids. Trimming removed 3 bases from V and 6 bases from J, with 15 bases in between. Germline V gene sequence: CDR1 LNHDA, CDR2 SQIVND (reference sequence).

This clone was seen once. J is TRBJ2-7 and V is TRBV6-5; D is undetermined. Between the trimmed V and J ends, which lost 6 bases and 3 bases, there was a span of 9 bases. Germline CDR1 and CDR2: MNHEY and SVGAGI. The CDR3 sequence is 12 residues long. In nucleotides, the CDR3 is TGTGCCAGCAGGGAGACCCTCTACGAGCAGTACTTC. Amino acid sequence: CASRETLYEQYF.

The genes are TRBV7-2 and TRBJ1-2, with 8 bases that match TRBD1. V dropped 2 bases and J dropped 7; count of bases not matched to a gene: 3. Germline CDR1 is SGHTA and CDR2 is FQGNSA. CDR3 length equals 13 residues. The CDR3, as DNA: TGTGCCAGCAGCTTACAGGGGGCGCTTGGCTACACCTTC. Protein product: CASSLQGALGYTF.

A few counts support this clone. This chain links TRBV4-1 with TRBJ1-1, with 8 bases identical to TRBD1. V lost 1 base to trimming and J lost 7 bases; unmatched junction nucleotides: 5. Germline V gene data show CDR1 as MGHRA and CDR2 as YSYEKL. The CDR3 totals 14 residues. Here the CDR3 DNA reads TGCGCCAGCAGCCAAGGGACAGGGTTTAATGAAGCTTTCTTT. Its protein product is CASSQGTGFNEAFF.

The chain carries TRBV5-6 and TRBJ2-3; D unresolved. The CDR3 extends over 11 amino acids. Trimming pared 2 bases from V and 10 bases from J, leaving 8 bases between. The germline gives CDR1 SGHDT, CDR2 YYEEEE. The CDR3 sequence: CASSFSQAQYF. In DNA, the CDR3 is TGTGCCAGCAGCTTCAGTCAGGCGCAGTATTTT.

This clone was observed once. This rearrangement joins TRBV5-5 to TRBJ2-7; TRBD2 is a possible D gene (5 bases). Deletions cut 4 bases from V and 3 bases from J, with 11 bases between. Germline CDR1 and CDR2: SGHKS and YYEKEE (reference sequence). CDR3 length: 13 residues. CDR3: CASSTGDSYEQYF. DNA for the CDR3: TGTGCCAGCAGCACCGGGGATAGCTACGAGCAGTACTTC.

The genes are TRBV28 and TRBJ1-5, with 8 positions matching TRBD1. The germline V gene encodes CDR1 MDHEN and CDR2 SYDVKM. The V gene end was trimmed by 7 bases and the J gene end by 7 bases; junction bases not matched to a gene: 9. This CDR3 comprises 14 residues. CDR3 amino acids: CASTSGRGRQPQHF. CDR3 DNA: TGTGCCAGCACTTCAGGCAGGGGGCGGCAGCCCCAGCATTTT.